The clone carrying this T cell receptor beta chain was detected a few times. Its specificity is not known. The data derive from a study of CD8 T cells in ankylosing spondylitis. Study-level points and caveats: Blood of patients with ankylosing spondylitis appeared to be characterized by a TCR beta motif of eight or nine highly homologous variants.

This CDR3 is built from 14 residues. Trimming cost V 6 bases and J 5 bases, with 16 bases left between them. CDR1 is WSHSY and CDR2 is SAAADI in the germline V gene. Using its own MiXCR run on the 5' RACE reads, TCRdb lists one record per CDR3 protein. In the table there are some 700,000 distinct CDR3 sequences, 15% to 20% of which are singletons. The gene calls are TRBV10-2 and TRBJ1-2, with D possibly being TRBD1 (5 bases). The receptor was isolated from a male donor with ankylosing spondylitis. The sequencing input was blood, either unsorted or a sorted T cell fraction (not recorded which). DNA of the CDR3: TGCGCCAGCAGGGGGGAAGGCTACGAGTATGGCTACACCTTC. This translates into CASRGEGYEYGYTF.